The TCR beta chain under discussion was sequenced for a study of blood T cells in healthy people across ages (dated by TCRdb to 2015 to 2017). With respect to the entire study: Template switching captured roughly one uniquely barcoded TCR beta cDNA molecule per two T cells in model experiments. The study measured age-related changes in TCR beta repertoire diversity using deep sequencing normalized with unique cDNA molecular identifiers. Two additional independent replicas of 1 million unique cDNA reads from the same blood draw were analyzed for two donors (one aged 18 to 29 and one aged 80 or older). To avoid experimental bias, donors of different ages were randomly spread across the sequencing lanes. Four age groups were formed from the donors: young (average about 15 years), middle-aged (around 39), aged (62) and long-lived (about 80). Study-wide findings and limitations: The long-lived group showed more naive CD4+ T cells, fewer expanded clones and increased TCR diversity than the aged group, suggesting age selection. As age increased, observed TCR beta diversity per million T cells dropped in a roughly linear way, and a significant reduction was already evident by age about 40. Total diversity estimates from one million sequenced T cells were considered lower bounds and underestimates. Since profiling was done on bulk unsorted PBMCs, naive and antigen-experienced compartments could not be conclusively compared. Observed TCR beta diversity correlated strongly with the percentage of naive T cells measured by flow cytometry. The CMV infection status of donors was not known, potentially confounding age-related changes in expanded clonotypes.

This clonotype was picked up a small number of times. The specificity of this receptor is unknown. Qualities for individual bases were not recorded, and no much larger clone is one base off. Library generation was performed with 5' RACE. The second PCR ran for about 6 to 12 cycles and used a J-beta primer mix along with a sample-barcoded 5' primer. Each TCR beta cDNA molecule received a unique molecular identifier from a template-switch 5' adaptor carrying 12 random nucleotides. At least 3 million CDR3-containing paired-end reads were obtained from each sample. First-strand cDNA synthesis was performed from all RNA using the Mint cDNA synthesis kit, with priming by a TRBC-specific oligonucleotide. After uracil-DNA glycosylase treatment, a first 18-cycle PCR used universal primers M1SS and BC2_uni_R on all cDNA. Concerning the study's data processing: Normalization of each sample was performed by random selection of 1 million high-quality reads, each carrying a distinct molecular identifier. Reads sharing molecular identifiers were discarded rather than binned into consensus sequences. MiTCR, with a Q25 quality threshold and the strictest error-elimination algorithm, was used for CDR3 identification, clonotype clustering and error correction. Lower-bound total TCR beta diversity was estimated with a nonparametric unseen species model using Euler transformation. The public reads were reanalyzed by TCRdb: fastp trimming at Q25, MiXCR alignment, in-frame beta chains only. Rows are unified per CDR3 protein, each entry keeping the most common DNA and genes. The V and J calls were determined by TCRdb, not by the authors. Recorded for this sample are around 2 million distinct CDR3 sequences; about 39% of them occurred a single time. The ten largest make up under 25% of the sample.

The germline V gene specifies SGHAT as CDR1 and FQNNGV as CDR2. The CDR3 covers 16 residues, taking in both the cysteine and the phenylalanine. Only the CDR3 part of the read is kept: 48 bases, read in frame from the first base. V drops 4 bases and J drops 0 bases, leaving 14 bases in between. Systemically healthy Caucasian individuals from Russia, around 39 in total and aged about 6 to 90 years, were included as donors. Ten milliliters of peripheral blood were collected from each donor into EDTA-treated Vacutainer tubes. Ficoll-Paque density-gradient centrifugation was used to isolate PBMCs, with at least 6 million obtained per sample. Total RNA was extracted from PBMCs with Trizol reagent, with at least 6 micrograms obtained per sample. For every donor, flow cytometry on a PBMC aliquot measured the percentage of naive CD45RAhigh/CD27high T cells.

The chain is encoded by TRBV11-2 joined to TRBJ2-3; TRBD2 is a possible D gene, resting on 6 matching bases. The origin of this receptor is a human donor in good health. The sample comprised blood. The CDR3 is CASSSPLAISTDTQYF. The sequenced DNA: TGTGCCAGCAGCTCCCCCCTAGCGATTAGCACAGATACGCAGTATTTT.